What follows are 9 T cell receptor beta chains derived from one specimen sequenced in a study of shared clonotypes between healthy human individuals. Using immunoSEQ multiplex PCR, the repertoire was profiled, and TCRdb retains in-frame clones only, with some absent. In the table there are just over 2,000,000 clones, roughly 96% of which are singletons. The sequenced material came from naive CD4+ T cells sorted from blood. Subset indicated: CD45RA+ positively selected. Receptors were obtained from a young man in good health.

The V gene is TRBV5-1, the J gene TRBJ2-7; TRBD2 is a possible D gene (9 bases). This CDR3 contains 19 residues. The germline CDR1 and CDR2 sequences are SGHRS and YFSETQ. Deletions cut 3 bases from V and 4 bases from J, with 29 bases between. The CDR3 region has the DNA TGCGCCAGCAGCTCTGGACTAGCGACATCAGGGGGCCAGAAATACGAGCAGTACTTC. Protein sequence: CASSSGLATSGGQKYEQYF.

The chain links TRBV27 to TRBJ1-2; tentative D call: TRBD1 (6 bases). This CDR3 is built from 15 residues. V lost 6 bases and J lost 6, with 20 bases in between. CDR1 and CDR2 from the germline V gene are MNHEY and SMNVEV (reference sequence). CDR3: CASSSTSGQIDGYTF. CDR3 bases: TGTGCCAGCAGCTCAACCTCCGGACAGATAGATGGCTACACCTTC.

This clone came up many times. The chain carries TRBV19 and TRBJ1-2; the D is unclear. Trimming left V 1 base short and J 8 bases short, with 17 bases between. The CDR3 sequence is 15 residues long. Looked up from germline, CDR1 is LNHDA and CDR2 is SQIVND (reference sequence). The chain's CDR3 is CASSIAKGQAGGYTF. CDR3 coding DNA: TGTGCCAGTAGTATAGCAAAGGGTCAGGCGGGCGGCTACACCTTC.

The chain couples TRBV27 to TRBJ2-5; D may be TRBD1 (6 bases). The V and J ends lost 5 bases and 5 bases respectively, with 21 bases between them. The CDR3 is made up of 16 amino acids. CDR1 is MNHEY and CDR2 is SMNVEV in the germline V gene (reference sequence). The DNA of the CDR3 is TGTGCCAGCAGTCCCGACAGGTTGGGGGCGAGGGAGACCCAGTACTTC. Translation gives CASSPDRLGARETQYF.

This chain uses TRBV9 with TRBJ2-2; D unresolved. Per germline, CDR1 SGDLS and CDR2 YYNGEE. With 0 bases removed from V and 5 bases from J, the gap between germline ends came to 14 bases. This CDR3 is 16 amino acids long. The CDR3: CASSVEAFRQTGELFF. The CDR3 DNA sequence: TGTGCCAGCAGCGTAGAGGCTTTTCGCCAGACCGGGGAGCTGTTTTTT.

The V call is TRBV11-2, the J call TRBJ1-4; 10 bases line up with TRBD1. Unmatched junction bases numbered 6, after V lost 3 bases and J lost 2 bases. Germline-derived CDR1 and CDR2 are SGHAT and FQNNGV. This CDR3 comprises 17 residues. CDR3 region: CASSFRTGGATNEKLFF. CDR3 DNA sequence: TGTGCCAGCAGCTTTCGGACAGGGGGTGCGACTAATGAAAAACTGTTTTTT.

Here the CDR3 reads CASSPGGKYQETQYF. CDR3 in DNA: TGTGCCAGCAGCCCCGGGGGGAAGTACCAAGAGACCCAGTACTTC. The V gene is TRBV7-2, the J gene TRBJ2-5; 7 bases fit TRBD2. This CDR3 has 15 amino acids. Trimming took 5 bases from V and 0 from J; bases not matched to a gene: 6. From germline, CDR1 is SGHTA and CDR2 FQGNSA. The variable domain in full, completed from reference TRBV7-2 and TRBJ2-5, reads GAGVSQSPSNKVTEKGKDVELRCDPISGHTALYWYRQSLGQGLEFLIYFQGNSAPDKSGLPSDRFSAERTGGSVSTLTIQRTQQEDSAVYLCASSPGGKYQETQYFGPGTRLLVL.

This chain joins TRBV15 and TRBJ1-3; D gene uncertain. This CDR3 has 17 amino acids. The V and J ends lost 1 base and 2 bases respectively, with 15 bases between them. Germline values: CDR1 LNHNV, CDR2 YYDKDF (reference sequence). CDR3 in DNA: TGTGCCACCAGCAGAGCGGACGGGGTTTCAGCTGGAAACACCATATATTTT. It codes for CATSRADGVSAGNTIYF.

The V gene is TRBV7-9, the J gene TRBJ2-3, with 7 bases matching TRBD1. V lost 3 bases, J lost 4 bases, and 4 bases stayed unmatched. The CDR3 consists of 14 residues. Germline V gene lookup returns CDR1 SEHNR and CDR2 FQNEAQ (reference sequence). The CDR3 DNA is TGTGCCAGCAGCTTTGGACAGGTCGCAGATACGCAGTATTTT. This codes for CASSFGQVADTQYF.